This TCR beta chain originates from a study of CD8 T cells in ankylosing spondylitis. TCRdb reprocessed the 5' RACE reads with MiXCR, giving one entry per CDR3 protein. The profile shows 200,000 to 300,000 distinct CDR3 sequences, roughly 10% of them singletons. The CDR3 totals 13 residues. V lost 6 bases to trimming and J lost 2 bases, with 8 bases between them. Per germline, CDR1 MNHEY and CDR2 SVGEGT. Study conclusions and caveats: In the blood and synovial fluid of reactive arthritis, some motif variants had been previously reported. Clones that were linked to disease were CD8+ and were relatively rare in peripheral blood. There was reportedly significant enrichment of clones that were disease-linked in matched ankylosing spondylitis synovial fluid. Seemingly distinctive of ankylosing spondylitis blood was a TCR beta motif formed by eight highly homologous variants.

This clonotype was observed at least ten times. Its antigen is unknown. This receptor was obtained from a male donor with ankylosing spondylitis or in good health (not recorded which). The V and J genes are TRBV6-2 or TRBV6-3 and TRBJ2-1; D gene uncertain. The sequenced material came from blood, either unsorted or a sorted T cell fraction (not recorded which). CDR3 amino acids: CASSQRAYNEQFF. The CDR3 coding sequence is TGTGCCAGCAGCCAACGAGCCTACAATGAGCAGTTCTTC.